A single TCR beta chain is shown here with its context. This sample stems from a study of blood T cell repertoires in COVID-19. The wider study: COVID-19 samples, acute and convalescent, were from the United States, Italy and Spain. Sample material is recorded as cDNA or gDNA derived from T cells, B-cell-depleted T cells, or PBMCs.

In the study's own analysis: Amplification from reference gene primers served as the basis for estimated nucleated cell counts. Sequenced by immunoSEQ multiplex PCR; TCRdb stores in-frame clones only, minus some. The V and J calls and clone size come from that table; D and trimming were worked out from the DNA. There are roughly 100,000 clones in the sample; roughly four fifths occur only once, and 13% to 15% lies in the top ten. The receptor was isolated from a woman aged 55-70 years with acute or convalescent COVID-19. The sample consisted of peripheral blood.

CDR3 amino acids: CASSVAAGGSYEQYF. CDR3 DNA: TGTGCCAGCAGCGTAGCGGCGGGAGGGTCCTACGAGCAGTACTTC. The V gene is TRBV9, the J gene TRBJ2-7; TRBD2 matches 9 bases. After removal of 0 bases from V and 1 base from J, the junction contained 2 bases not matched to a gene. This CDR3 region has 15 residues. Germline assignment: CDR1 SGDLS and CDR2 YYNGEE.